The 22 T cell receptor beta chains in this list originate from one sample, sequenced in a study of cytotoxic CD8 clonotypes in ibrutinib-treated CLL. TCRdb's copy holds only in-frame clones and misses some; the assay was immunoSEQ multiplex PCR. The data show over 110,000 clones, around 90% seen once. This specimen was PBMCs, taken after 12 months of ibrutinib treatment. The source of these receptors is a human donor with chronic lymphocytic leukemia.

About this clone: Other DNA sequences within the sample encode an identical CDR3. The gene calls are TRBV6-1 and TRBJ1-1, with D possibly TRBD1 on 5 matching bases. This CDR3 has 14 amino acids. In germline, CDR1 is MNHNS, CDR2 SASEGT. V lost 3 bases, J lost 1 base, and 9 bases lay in between. CDR3 coding DNA: TGTGCCAGCAGTGATCAGGGAGGGAACACTGAAGCTTTCTTT. Its translation is CASSDQGGNTEAFF.

The V gene is TRBV4-1, the J gene TRBJ2-1; 13 bases match TRBD2. Germline-derived CDR1 and CDR2 are MGHRA and YSYEKL. The CDR3 spans 16 residues. V trimming: 4 bases; J trimming: 4 bases; junction bases outside the gene matches: 4. CDR3 residues: CASSPGTSGTYNEQFF. DNA for the CDR3: TGCGCCAGCAGCCCCGGGACTAGCGGGACGTACAATGAGCAGTTCTTC.

V usage is TRBV19 and J usage is TRBJ1-5; no clear D. The germline V gene encodes CDR1 LNHDA and CDR2 SQIVND (reference sequence). Trimming took 3 bases from V and 1 from J, leaving 10 bases between them. This CDR3 region has 15 residues. This CDR3 is CASSIVGSSNQPQHF. The CDR3 DNA follows: TGTGCCAGTAGTATTGTGGGGAGCAGCAATCAGCCCCAGCATTTT.

This chain links TRBV10-3 with TRBJ1-5; D might be TRBD1 (5 bases). The CDR3 extends over 13 amino acids. The V end lost 11 bases, the J end lost 4 bases, and 15 bases lay between the germline ends. Germline V gene lookup returns CDR1 ENHRY and CDR2 SYGVKD. The CDR3 protein is CASGDSPNQPQHF. The CDR3 DNA is TGTGCCTCGGGCGACAGCCCGAATCAGCCCCAGCATTTT.

The V call is TRBV9, the J call TRBJ2-5; D gene unclear. Trimming cost V 0 bases and J 2 bases, with 8 bases left between them. Germline V gives CDR1 SGDLS, CDR2 YYNGEE. This CDR3 contains 14 residues. The CDR3 loop is CASSVEGRQETQYF. In nucleotides, the CDR3 is TGTGCCAGCAGCGTAGAAGGCCGTCAAGAGACCCAGTACTTC.

The chain employs TRBV29-1 and TRBJ2-1; no clear D gene. Trimming left V 3 bases short and J 0 bases short, with 9 bases between. The germline gives CDR1 SQVTM, CDR2 ANQGSEA. The CDR3 sequence is 14 residues long. CDR3 sequence reads: CSVDEVSSYNEQFF. DNA of the CDR3: TGCAGCGTTGACGAGGTCAGCTCCTACAATGAGCAGTTCTTC.

This chain connects TRBV7-3 to TRBJ2-3, with D tentatively TRBD2 (6 bases). V lost 2 bases, J lost 4 bases, and 10 bases lay in between. CDR1 SGHTA and CDR2 FQGTGA come from the germline V gene. This CDR3 is 14 amino acids long. The CDR3: CASSLGGSADTQYF. In nucleotides, the CDR3 is TGTGCCAGCAGCTTAGGAGGGAGCGCAGATACGCAGTATTTT.

This sequence joins TRBV11-3 and TRBJ2-7; D tentatively reads TRBD1 or TRBD2 (5 bases each). The germline V gene encodes CDR1 SGHNT and CDR2 YENEEA. The CDR3 extends over 14 amino acids. Trimming pared 1 base from V and 5 bases from J, leaving 12 bases between. The CDR3 DNA sequence: TGTGCCAGCAGCTTAGTGTATGGGGACCACGAGCAGTACTTC. Translated, it gives CASSLVYGDHEQYF.

The chain combines TRBV5-4 with TRBJ2-5; D assignment may be TRBD1 or TRBD2 (5 bases each). CDR1 and CDR2 (germline): SGHNT, YYREEE (reference sequence). The CDR3 is made up of 15 amino acids. Trimming left V 10 bases short and J 0 bases short, with 19 bases between. CDR3 residues: CAAGGAGTDQETQYF. The CDR3 DNA reads as TGTGCCGCAGGAGGAGCCGGGACGGACCAAGAGACCCAGTACTTC.

This CDR3 is CASSVGYRGRALADTQYF. CDR3 in DNA: TGTGCCAGCAGTGTCGGTTACCGCGGGAGGGCCTTGGCAGATACGCAGTATTTT. The J gene is TRBJ2-3, the V gene TRBV2; 9 bases match TRBD2. CDR1 is SNHLY, CDR2 FYNNEI, per germline. J lost 4 bases, V lost 4 bases, and 15 bases had no gene match. The CDR3 totals 18 residues.

As for this clone: A junction boundary mismatches the germline segment, possibly from a read error. The V gene is TRBV5-4, the J gene TRBJ1-4; perhaps TRBD1 as D (6 bases). The CDR3 loop spans 15 amino acids. The germline gives CDR1 SGHNT, CDR2 YYREEE (reference sequence). Here the CDR3 DNA reads TGTGCCAGCAGCTTGGACAGGGCAACTAAGGAAAAACTGTTTTTT. Its translation: CASSLDRATKEKLFF. Full variable domain (missing parts from reference TRBV5-4 and TRBJ1-4): ETGVTQSPTHLIKTRGQQVTLRCSSQSGHNTVSWYQQALGQGPQFIFQYYREEENGRGNFPPRFSGLQFPNYSSELNVNALELDDSALYLCASSLDRATKEKLFFGSGTQLSVL.

V is TRBV7-3 and J is TRBJ2-1, with TRBD1 as a possible D gene (5 bases). V lost 4 bases and J 9 bases, leaving 13 bases between the germline ends. CDR3 length equals 13 residues. Germline lookup yields CDR1 SGHTA and CDR2 FQGTGA. CDR3 residues: CASSSRANGEQFF. For the CDR3, the DNA is TGTGCCAGCAGCTCCAGGGCCAATGGTGAGCAGTTCTTC. The full variable domain, rest sourced from reference TRBV7-3 and TRBJ2-1, is GAGVSQTPSNKVTEKGKYVELRCDPISGHTALYWYRQSLGQGPEFLIYFQGTGAADDSGLPNDRFFAVRPEGSVSTLKIQRTERGDSAVYLCASSSRANGEQFFGPGTRLTVL.

V and J are TRBV27 and TRBJ2-7; 12 bases are a match to TRBD1. The CDR3 runs 15 residues. The V gene's germline CDR1 is MNHEY and CDR2 SMNVEV (reference sequence). V shed 5 bases, J shed 4 bases, and the junction held 6 bases outside the gene matches. DNA of the CDR3: TGTGCCAGCAGTCCAGGGACAGGGGGCATATACGAGCAGTACTTC. This gives the protein CASSPGTGGIYEQYF.

This chain links TRBV5-8 with TRBJ1-2; D gene ambiguous. Trimming stripped 2 bases from V and 8 bases from J, with 7 bases between. The CDR3 extends over 11 amino acids. Germline values: CDR1 SGHTS, CDR2 YDEGEE. The CDR3 here is CASSFYVGYTF. Here the CDR3 DNA reads TGTGCCAGCAGCTTTTATGTGGGCTACACCTTC.

The rearrangement uses TRBV19 and TRBJ2-7, with D tentatively TRBD1 or TRBD2 (6 bases each). CDR1 LNHDA and CDR2 SQIVND come from the germline V gene (reference sequence). This CDR3 is built from 14 residues. V gave up 2 bases and J gave up 6 bases, with 14 bases separating them. CDR3 residues: CASSIQGKAGEQYF. The CDR3 nucleotides read TGTGCCAGTAGTATACAGGGGAAAGCGGGCGAGCAGTACTTC.

The chain couples TRBV28 to TRBJ2-1; 9 bases agree with TRBD2. CDR1 MDHEN and CDR2 SYDVKM come from the germline V gene. The CDR3 is 15 residues long. Losses at the gene ends were 3 bases for V and 1 base for J; bases not matched to a gene: 1. CDR3 nucleotide sequence: TGTGCCAGCAGTTTCCTAGCGGGATCCTACAATGAGCAGTTCTTC. Translating gives CASSFLAGSYNEQFF.

The rearrangement joins TRBV9 to TRBJ2-3; 12 positions match TRBD2. V was clipped by 3 bases and J by 2 bases; unmatched bases: 4. The germline V gene encodes CDR1 SGDLS and CDR2 YYNGEE. The CDR3 spans 16 residues. CDR3 residues: CASSARTSGNTDTQYF. The CDR3 DNA is TGTGCCAGCAGCGCCCGGACTAGCGGGAACACAGATACGCAGTATTTT.

This sequence joins TRBV7-9 and TRBJ2-1, with D perhaps TRBD1 (6 bases). The CDR3 runs to 13 residues. Trimming pared 6 bases from V and 8 bases from J, leaving 14 bases between. Germline-derived CDR1 and CDR2 are SEHNR and FQNEAQ (reference sequence). CDR3 DNA: TGTGCCAGCAGACCGGACAGTGTCCATGAGCAGTTCTTC. Encoded protein: CASRPDSVHEQFF. The full variable domain, in which reference TRBV7-9 and TRBJ2-1 provide the parts outside the CDR3, is DTGVSQNPRHKITKRGQNVTFRCDPISEHNRLYWYRQTLGQGPEFLTYFQNEAQLEKSRLLSDRFSAERPKGSFSTLEIQRTEQGDSAMYLCASRPDSVHEQFFGPGTRLTVL.

The chain joins TRBV28 to TRBJ1-1; TRBD1 aligns across 8 bases. CDR3 length: 16 amino acids. CDR1 MDHEN and CDR2 SYDVKM come from the germline V gene. V was clipped by 8 bases and J by 4 bases; unmatched bases: 15. The CDR3 DNA reads as TGTGCCAGCCCTCCCAGGCAGGGGGCTTGGGGCACTGAAGCTTTCTTT. This translates into CASPPRQGAWGTEAFF.

This clone came up once. The rearrangement uses TRBV28 and TRBJ1-1; perhaps TRBD1 as D (6 bases). CDR3 size: 15 residues. The germline CDR1 and CDR2 sequences are MDHEN and SYDVKM. The V end was cut by 9 bases, the J end by 0 bases, with 17 bases between. CDR3 protein: CASLTVGGLNTEAFF. CDR3 in DNA: TGTGCCAGTCTAACCGTGGGGGGGCTGAACACTGAAGCTTTCTTT.

The gene calls are TRBV11-2 and TRBJ2-3; D ambiguous. The V gene lost 1 base and the J gene lost 1 base, with 9 bases spanning the gap. CDR1 and CDR2 from the germline V gene are SGHAT and FQNNGV. The CDR3 contains 15 residues. CDR3 sequence reads: CASSLAPRRTDTQYF. CDR3 sequence (DNA): TGTGCCAGCAGCTTAGCCCCACGACGCACAGATACGCAGTATTTT.

The V and J genes are TRBV28 and TRBJ2-7; D gene ambiguous. The length of the CDR3 is 19 residues. Trimming took 1 base from V and 0 from J, leaving 22 bases between them. In germline, CDR1 is MDHEN, CDR2 SYDVKM. The CDR3 protein is CASSLSFGSGRMGSYEQYF. CDR3 coding DNA: TGTGCCAGCAGTTTATCCTTCGGGTCAGGACGGATGGGCTCCTACGAGCAGTACTTC.